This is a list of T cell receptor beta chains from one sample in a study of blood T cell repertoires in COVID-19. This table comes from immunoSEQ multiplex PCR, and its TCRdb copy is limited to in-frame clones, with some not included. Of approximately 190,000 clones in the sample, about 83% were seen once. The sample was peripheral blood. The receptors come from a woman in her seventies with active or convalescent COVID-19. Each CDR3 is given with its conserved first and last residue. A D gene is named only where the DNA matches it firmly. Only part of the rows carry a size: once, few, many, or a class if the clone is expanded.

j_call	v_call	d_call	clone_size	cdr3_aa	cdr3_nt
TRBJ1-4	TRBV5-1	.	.	CASSLTGAPGTNEKLFF	TGCGCCAGCAGCTTGACAGGCGCTCCAGGGACTAATGAAAAACTGTTTTTT
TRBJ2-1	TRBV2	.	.	CASMGPSSYNEQFF	TGTGCCAGCATGGGGCCGAGCTCCTACAATGAGCAGTTCTTC
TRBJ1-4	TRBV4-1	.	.	CASSQRNEEKLFF	TGCGCCAGCAGCCAGCGTAACGAGGAAAAACTGTTTTTT
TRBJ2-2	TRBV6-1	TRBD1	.	CASSVNQQGPTGELFF	TGTGCCAGCAGTGTCAACCAACAGGGGCCCACCGGGGAGCTGTTTTTT
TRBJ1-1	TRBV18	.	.	CASSPRTITEAFF	TGTGCCAGCTCACCACGGACAATCACTGAAGCTTTCTTT
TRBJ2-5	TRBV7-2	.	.	CASSLAPTQGTQYF	TGTGCCAGCAGCTTAGCGCCGACGCAGGGGACCCAGTACTTC
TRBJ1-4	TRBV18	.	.	CASSLQGSNEKLFF	TGTGCCAGCTCACTTCAGGGGAGTAATGAAAAACTGTTTTTT
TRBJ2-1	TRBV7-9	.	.	CASRSYRTGSYNEQFF	TGTGCCAGCAGATCTTATCGTACGGGATCCTACAATGAGCAGTTCTTC
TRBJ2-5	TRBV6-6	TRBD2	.	CASSFSGRRETQYF	TGTGCCAGCAGTTTTAGCGGGAGGCGAGAGACCCAGTACTTC
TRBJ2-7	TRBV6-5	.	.	CASRDSVYEQYF	TGTGCCAGCAGGGACAGTGTATACGAGCAGTACTTC
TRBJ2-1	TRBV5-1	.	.	CASSAPDAGPYNEQFF	TGCGCCAGCAGCGCTCCGGACGCGGGGCCCTACAATGAGCAGTTCTTC
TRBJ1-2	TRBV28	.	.	CASSLGYRVGGYTF	TGTGCCAGCAGTTTAGGGTACAGGGTGGGTGGCTACACCTTC
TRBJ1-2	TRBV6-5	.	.	CASKQGISYGYTF	TGTGCCAGCAAGCAGGGTATCAGCTATGGCTACACCTTC
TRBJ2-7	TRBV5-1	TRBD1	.	CASSWTGGTIYEQYF	TGCGCCAGCAGCTGGACAGGGGGCACGATCTACGAGCAGTACTTC
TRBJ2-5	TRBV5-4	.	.	CASSLPGGEETQYF	TGTGCCAGCAGCCTCCCTGGCGGGGAAGAGACCCAGTACTTC
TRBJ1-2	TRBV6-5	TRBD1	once	CASSRTGGVRSGYTF	TGTGCCAGCAGTCGGACAGGGGGCGTCAGATCTGGCTACACCTTC
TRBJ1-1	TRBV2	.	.	CASSDPGVLTEAFF	TGTGCCAGCAGTGATCCAGGGGTGTTAACTGAAGCTTTCTTT
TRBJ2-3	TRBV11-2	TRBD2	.	CASSLDLAGGSTDTQYF	TGTGCCAGCAGCTTAGATCTAGCGGGAGGTAGCACAGATACGCAGTATTTT
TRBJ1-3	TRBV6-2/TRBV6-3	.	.	CASSYTSTPSGGFHTIYF	TGTGCCAGCAGTTACACTTCGACACCCTCAGGTGGATTTCACACCATATATTTT
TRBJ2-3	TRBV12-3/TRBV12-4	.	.	CASSPTGDTQYF	TGTGCCAGCAGTCCCACGGGGGATACGCAGTATTTT
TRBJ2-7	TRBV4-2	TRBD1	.	CASSPRAGGYEQYF	TGTGCCAGCAGCCCAAGAGCAGGGGGCTACGAGCAGTACTTC
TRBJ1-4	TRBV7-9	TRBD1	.	CASSFRTGALGEKLFF	TGTGCCAGCAGCTTCCGTACAGGGGCCCTTGGAGAAAAACTGTTTTTT
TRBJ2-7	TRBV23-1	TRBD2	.	CASGPTSSTYEQYF	TGCGCCAGCGGGCCGACTAGCAGTACCTACGAGCAGTACTTC
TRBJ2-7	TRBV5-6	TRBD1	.	CASSTVDRDSYEQYF	TGTGCCAGCAGCACCGTCGACAGGGATTCCTACGAGCAGTACTTC
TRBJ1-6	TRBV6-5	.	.	CASTGVLNSPLHF	TGTGCCAGCACCGGAGTGTTGAATTCACCCCTCCACTTT
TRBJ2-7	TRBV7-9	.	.	CASSSAPGVGAHEQYF	TGTGCCAGCAGCTCTGCGCCGGGGGTAGGTGCCCACGAGCAGTACTTC
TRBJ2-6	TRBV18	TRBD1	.	CASSRQGRTGANVLTF	TGTGCCAGCTCCCGACAGGGAAGGACTGGGGCCAACGTCCTGACTTTC
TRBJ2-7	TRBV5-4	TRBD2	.	CASSFGTTEQYF	TGTGCCAGCAGCTTTGGGACTACCGAGCAGTACTTC
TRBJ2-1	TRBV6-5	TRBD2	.	CASSGGTRSYNEQFF	TGTGCCAGCAGCGGCGGGACTAGGTCCTACAATGAGCAGTTCTTC
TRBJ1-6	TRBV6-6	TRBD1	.	CASSSNRGVNSPLHF	TGTGCCAGCAGTTCCAACAGGGGTGTCAATTCACCCCTCCACTTT
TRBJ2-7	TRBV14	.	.	CARLSGGKSEQYF	TGTGCCAGACTCTCTGGCGGGAAATCCGAGCAGTACTTC
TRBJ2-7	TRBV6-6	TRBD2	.	CASSYGTSGSSYEQYF	TGTGCCAGCAGTTATGGGACTAGCGGAAGCTCCTACGAGCAGTACTTC
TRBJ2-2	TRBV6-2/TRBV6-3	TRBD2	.	CASSYSGTRGLSATGELFF	TGTGCCAGCAGTTACTCCGGGACTAGGGGACTATCGGCCACCGGGGAGCTGTTTTTT
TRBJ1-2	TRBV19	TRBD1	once	CASSTDRAYYGYTF	TGTGCCAGTAGTACGGACAGGGCCTACTATGGCTACACCTTC
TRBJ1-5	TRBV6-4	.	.	CASSVGPRQPQHF	TGTGCCAGCAGTGTGGGGCCTAGGCAGCCCCAGCATTTT
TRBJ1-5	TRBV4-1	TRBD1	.	CASSHGDRSNQPQHF	TGCGCCAGCAGCCATGGGGACAGGAGCAATCAGCCCCAGCATTTT
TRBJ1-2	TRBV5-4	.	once	CASSLAGRQGIGGYTF	TGTGCCAGCAGCTTGGCGGGTAGGCAGGGGATCGGGGGCTACACCTTC
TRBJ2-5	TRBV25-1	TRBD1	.	CASSWTGTGSETQYF	TGTGCCAGCAGTTGGACCGGGACAGGGTCAGAGACCCAGTACTTC
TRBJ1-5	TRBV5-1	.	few	CASSLEGQPQHF	TGCGCCAGCAGCTTGGAGGGGCAGCCCCAGCATTTT
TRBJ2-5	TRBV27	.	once	CASCPRKETQYF	TGTGCCAGCTGTCCGAGAAAAGAGACCCAGTACTTC